Each of the 14 T cell receptor beta chains below was sequenced from the same sample in a study of cytomegalovirus exposure and HLA in healthy donors. Researchers ran the PCR with 60 Vbeta and 13 Jbeta primers. Profiling relied on immunoSEQ multiplex PCR, and the TCRdb table lists in-frame clones only, not all of them. The sample contains 120,000 or so clones, 17% of which appear only once. Sequencing input: PBMCs. These receptors were collected from a female donor in good health and CMV-seropositive.

This clone was counted a few times. This chain uses TRBV30 with TRBJ2-5, with unresolved D. V was cut by 0 bases and J by 1 base, with 6 bases left in between. Germline V gives CDR1 GTSNPN, CDR2 SVGIG (reference sequence). This CDR3 has 13 amino acids. The CDR3 DNA is TGTGCCTGGAGTGTTTCCCTCCAAGAGACCCAGTACTTC. The encoded protein is CAWSVSLQETQYF.

The genes are TRBV10-3 and TRBJ1-1, with 10 bases fitting TRBD1. Germline assignment: CDR1 ENHRY and CDR2 SYGVKD. The CDR3 runs 14 residues. V lost 6 bases and J lost 6; bases outside the gene matches: 7. CDR3 amino acids: CAIRGTGVIAEAFF. The CDR3 DNA reads TGTGCCATCAGGGGGACAGGGGTTATCGCTGAAGCTTTCTTT.

This clone occurred a few times. The rearrangement uses TRBV7-9 and TRBJ1-1; a possible D gene is TRBD1 (6 bases). V lost 7 bases, J lost 1 base, and 10 bases lay in between. Looked up from germline, CDR1 is SEHNR and CDR2 is FQNEAQ (reference sequence). CDR3 length: 13 amino acids. The CDR3 here is CASNEQGNTEAFF. CDR3 bases: TGTGCCAGCAACGAACAGGGGAACACTGAAGCTTTCTTT.

This clone has more than one count but fewer than ten. V and J are TRBV28 and TRBJ2-7; D possibly corresponds to TRBD1 (6 bases). CDR3 size: 15 residues. V was trimmed by 1 base and J by 2 bases, leaving 12 bases between them. Germline V gives CDR1 MDHEN, CDR2 SYDVKM. Written as DNA, the CDR3 is TGTGCCAGCAGTTTATCGTTGACAGGAACCTACGAGCAGTACTTC. Translated, it gives CASSLSLTGTYEQYF.

In this sample, this clone turned up a few times. The rearrangement joins TRBV5-1 to TRBJ2-7; 13 bases align to TRBD2. This CDR3 contains 16 residues. Losses at the gene ends were 4 bases for V and 5 bases for J; bases not matched to a gene: 9. CDR1 and CDR2 from the germline V gene are SGHRS and YFSETQ. CDR3 DNA sequence: TGCGCCAGCAGCCCAAAGATAGGACTAGCGGGAGACGAGCAGTACTTC. Protein product: CASSPKIGLAGDEQYF.

This clone was seen more than once but under ten times. The CDR3 DNA is TGTGCCAGCAGTTACTCAGCTAGCGGATACACCTACGAGCAGTACTTC. Amino acids: CASSYSASGYTYEQYF. The rearrangement uses TRBV6-5 and TRBJ2-7, with 7 bases lining up with TRBD2. V trimming: 0 bases; J trimming: 2 bases; junction bases outside the gene matches: 7. CDR1 and CDR2 from the germline V gene are MNHEY and SVGAGI. This CDR3 is built from 16 residues.

Only a few counts were recorded for this clone. V gene TRBV7-2 combines with J gene TRBJ1-1, with D possibly matching TRBD1 (5 bases). CDR3 length: 16 amino acids. V was cut by 5 bases and J by 0 bases, with 16 bases left in between. Looked up from germline, CDR1 is SGHTA and CDR2 is FQGNSA. The CDR3 coding sequence is TGTGCCAGCAGCCTAGACTGGACAAGAATGAACACTGAAGCTTTCTTT. Amino acid sequence: CASSLDWTRMNTEAFF.

This clone was seen more than once but under ten times. This chain links TRBV10-3 with TRBJ2-6; possibly TRBD1 for D (5 bases). CDR1 and CDR2 (germline): ENHRY, SYGVKD. Trimming cost V 5 bases and J 4 bases, with 9 bases left between them. CDR3 size: 14 residues. The CDR3, as DNA: TGTGCCATCAGTTCAGGGTGGGGGGCCAACGTCCTGACTTTC. Its protein product is CAISSGWGANVLTF.

This clone occurred a few times. Written as DNA, the CDR3 is TGTGCCAGCAGCTCGGGACAGGGTCCCTACAATGAGCAGTTCTTC. This sequence encodes CASSSGQGPYNEQFF. V gene TRBV5-4 combines with J gene TRBJ2-1, with 9 bases matching TRBD1. The germline V gene encodes CDR1 SGHNT and CDR2 YYREEE (reference sequence). The V gene end was trimmed by 3 bases and the J gene end by 2 bases; junction bases not matched to a gene: 3. CDR3 length equals 15 residues.

The chain uses TRBV27 and TRBJ1-3; D unclear. Trimming pared 8 bases from V and 4 bases from J, leaving 12 bases between. The CDR3 is 13 residues long. Germline loops: CDR1 MNHEY, CDR2 SMNVEV (reference sequence). The DNA for the CDR3 is TGTGCCAGCGCTCTTCTTGAGGGAAACACCATATATTTT. Protein sequence: CASALLEGNTIYF.

The sample holds a few counts of this clone. This chain joins TRBV28 and TRBJ2-7; 8 bases line up with TRBD2. The V segment lost 3 bases and the J segment 5 bases; nucleotides outside the gene matches: 3. The CDR3 is 13 amino acids. Germline CDR1 reads MDHEN; CDR2 reads SYDVKM. DNA of the CDR3: TGTGCCAGCAGTTTCGGGGGGGCGGACGAGCAGTACTTC. Translation: CASSFGGADEQYF.

This clone was seen a handful of times. The rearrangement uses TRBV28 and TRBJ2-7; possible D gene TRBD1, 6 bases. V shed 5 bases and J shed 2 bases, with 13 bases lying between them. Germline CDR1 MDHEN, CDR2 SYDVKM. The CDR3 spans 14 residues. DNA of the CDR3: TGTGCCAGCAGTGTAACAGGGTTCGCCTACGAGCAGTACTTC. This codes for CASSVTGFAYEQYF.

This chain uses TRBV29-1 with TRBJ1-2; 11 bases are a match to TRBD1. In germline, CDR1 is SQVTM, CDR2 ANQGSEA. This CDR3 spans 14 amino acids. Trimming took 6 bases from V and 3 from J; bases not matched to a gene: 6. CDR3 residues: CSVQTGQGDYGYTF. CDR3 DNA sequence: TGCAGCGTCCAAACGGGACAGGGGGACTATGGCTACACCTTC.

V and J are TRBV9 and TRBJ2-5, with TRBD2 matching 9 bases. The CDR3 length is 15 residues. The V and J ends lost 0 bases and 4 bases, in that order; junction bases with no gene match: 4. Germline V gene sequence: CDR1 SGDLS, CDR2 YYNGEE. The DNA of the CDR3 is TGTGCCAGCAGCGTAGGGGTAGCGGGAGCAGAGACCCAGTACTTC. It yields the protein CASSVGVAGAETQYF.